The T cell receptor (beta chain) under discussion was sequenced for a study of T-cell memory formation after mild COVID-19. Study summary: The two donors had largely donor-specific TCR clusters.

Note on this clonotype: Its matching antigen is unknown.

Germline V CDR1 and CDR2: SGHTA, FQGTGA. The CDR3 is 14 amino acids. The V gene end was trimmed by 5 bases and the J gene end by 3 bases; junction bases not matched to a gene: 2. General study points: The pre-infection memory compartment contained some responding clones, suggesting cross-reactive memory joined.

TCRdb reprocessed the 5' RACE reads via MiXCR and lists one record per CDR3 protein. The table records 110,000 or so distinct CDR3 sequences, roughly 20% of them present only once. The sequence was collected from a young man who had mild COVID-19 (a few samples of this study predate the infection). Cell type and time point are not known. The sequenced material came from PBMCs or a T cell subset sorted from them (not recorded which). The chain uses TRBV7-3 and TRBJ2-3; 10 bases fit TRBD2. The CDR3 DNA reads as TGTGCCAGCAGCATACTAGCGGGGACAGATACGCAGTATTTT. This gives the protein CASSILAGTDTQYF. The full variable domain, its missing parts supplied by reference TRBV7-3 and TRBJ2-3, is GAGVSQTPSNKVTEKGKYVELRCDPISGHTALYWYRQSLGQGPEFLIYFQGTGAADDSGLPNDRFFAVRPEGSVSTLKIQRTERGDSAVYLCASSILAGTDTQYFGPGTRLTVL.